Presented here are 9 T cell receptor beta chains from one specimen sequenced in a study of blood T cell repertoires in COVID-19. Profiled with immunoSEQ multiplex PCR; TCRdb holds only in-frame clones, not every one. The repertoire holds about 260,000 clones, with around 86% as singletons. The material sequenced was peripheral blood. The source of these receptors is a middle-aged woman who had recovered from COVID-19.

This chain uses TRBV5-5 with TRBJ1-2; D is perhaps TRBD1 (5 bases). CDR3 length: 14 residues. Germline V gene data show CDR1 as SGHKS and CDR2 as YYEKEE (reference sequence). V was shortened by 4 bases and J by 2 bases, with 12 bases between the two germline ends. The CDR3 coding sequence is TGTGCCAGCAGCCCGGCGGCAGGGAACTATGGCTACACCTTC. Translation gives CASSPAAGNYGYTF. Full variable domain (rest looked up from reference TRBV5-5 and TRBJ1-2): DAGVTQSPTHLIKTRGQQVTLRCSPISGHKSVSWYQQVLGQGPQFIFQYYEKEERGRGNFPDRFSARQFPNYSSELNVNALLLGDSALYLCASSPAAGNYGYTFGSGTRLTVV.

The genes are TRBV5-6 and TRBJ1-4; maybe TRBD1 (6 bases). V was shortened by 5 bases and J by 11 bases, with 16 bases between the two germline ends. Germline V gene data show CDR1 as SGHDT and CDR2 as YYEEEE. The CDR3 consists of 13 residues. CDR3 bases: TGTGCCAGCAGTTTACCCGACAGGATTAAACTGTTTTTT. It encodes CASSLPDRIKLFF.

The chain joins TRBV10-3 to TRBJ2-1, with 10 positions matching TRBD1. This CDR3 region has 14 residues. Germline V gene lookup returns CDR1 ENHRY and CDR2 SYGVKD. V was clipped by 6 bases and J by 10 bases; unmatched bases: 9. DNA for the CDR3: TGTGCCATCAGCGAGGGACAGGGGTTGGGGGAGCAGTTCTTC. It yields the protein CAISEGQGLGEQFF.

The CDR3 protein is CASAASPNEKLFF. For the CDR3, the DNA is TGTGCCAGCGCGGCCAGCCCTAATGAAAAACTGTTTTTT. The chain joins TRBV2 to TRBJ1-4, with D uncertain. The ends were cut back, 8 bases at V and 3 bases at J, with 10 bases in the middle. Germline CDR1 is SNHLY and CDR2 is FYNNEI. This CDR3 is 13 amino acids long.

The chain uses TRBV11-2 and TRBJ2-7; D might be TRBD1 (6 bases). The CDR3 loop spans 13 amino acids. The V and J ends lost 5 bases and 6 bases respectively, with 14 bases between them. The germline gives CDR1 SGHAT, CDR2 FQNNGV. DNA of the CDR3: TGTGCCAGCAGCCCTGGGGGCATAGGCGAGCAGTACTTC. It specifies CASSPGGIGEQYF.

Concerning this clone: Other DNA sequences in this specimen translate into the identical CDR3. The chain is built from TRBV9 and TRBJ1-1, with TRBD1 identical over 7 bases. Germline V gene lookup returns CDR1 SGDLS and CDR2 YYNGEE. V lost 2 bases and J lost 4; bases outside the gene matches: 2. The CDR3 is 13 amino acids. CDR3 loop: CASSVGDSTEAFF. DNA of the CDR3: TGTGCCAGCAGCGTCGGGGACAGCACTGAAGCTTTCTTT.

The rearrangement uses TRBV30 and TRBJ1-2; tentative D call: TRBD1 (6 bases). Germline-derived CDR1 and CDR2 are GTSNPN and SVGIG (reference sequence). Trimming pared 2 bases from V and 5 bases from J, leaving 12 bases between. The CDR3 sequence is 13 residues long. CDR3 amino acids: CAWSNRVRYGYTF. In DNA, the CDR3 is TGTGCCTGGAGTAACAGGGTCAGATATGGCTACACCTTC.

V usage is TRBV30 and J usage is TRBJ1-5; D possibly corresponds to TRBD1 (6 bases). This CDR3 is 16 amino acids long. In germline, CDR1 is GTSNPN, CDR2 SVGIG (reference sequence). The V end lost 0 bases, the J end lost 2 bases, and 14 bases lay between the germline ends. This chain's CDR3 is CAWSVSRGKGNQPQHF. The CDR3 region has the DNA TGTGCCTGGAGTGTTAGCAGGGGCAAGGGCAATCAGCCCCAGCATTTT. Supplemented by reference TRBV30 and TRBJ1-5, the full variable domain reads SQTIHQWPATLVQPVGSPLSLECTVEGTSNPNLYWYRQAAGRGLQLLFYSVGIGQISSEVPQNLSASRPQDRQFILSSKKLLLSDSGFYLCAWSVSRGKGNQPQHFGDGTRLSIL.

The chain combines TRBV19 with TRBJ1-1; D is unclear. Germline V gives CDR1 LNHDA, CDR2 SQIVND (reference sequence). The CDR3 spans 13 residues. V lost 6 bases to trimming and J lost 10 bases, with 18 bases between them. CDR3 sequence reads: CASRTTAAPRAFF. As DNA, the CDR3 is TGTGCCAGTAGAACAACAGCCGCCCCCAGAGCTTTCTTT.